The 20 T cell receptor beta chains below all came from one sample that was sequenced in a study of tumor and adjacent non-tumor tissue in lung cancer. RNA was extracted from bulk tissue without any cell sorting. Distant lung tissue was collected more than 3 cm away from the tumor edge. TCRbeta libraries were built with three rounds of nested PCR, modified from ARM-PCR. Each CDR3 protein gets one entry after TCRdb re-called the multiplex PCR reads with MiXCR. The sample consists of approximately 90,000 distinct CDR3 sequences, around 82% of them appearing once. The sample comprised distant non-tumor lung tissue. The receptors here all came from a woman in her forties or fifties with non-small cell lung cancer.

This clonotype appeared a few times. V gene TRBV20-1 combines with J gene TRBJ2-7; D could derive from TRBD1 or TRBD2 (6 bases each). Trimming took off 4 bases at V and 4 bases at J, with 20 bases between the two ends. Looked up from germline, CDR1 is DFQATT and CDR2 is SNEGSKA (reference sequence). This CDR3 has 15 residues. The CDR3 region has the DNA TGCAGTGCTATAGATCGGCAGGGGACTGCTTACGAGCAGTACTTC. Its translation: CSAIDRQGTAYEQYF.

About this clonotype itself: A much more abundant neighbour one base away suggests this may be a read error. The rearrangement links TRBV5-1 to TRBJ2-1, with 10 bases fitting TRBD1. The CDR3 length is 14 residues. V was pared by 4 bases and J by 9 bases, with 7 bases of the junction left unmatched. Germline V CDR1 and CDR2: SGHRS, YFSETQ. CDR3 bases: TGCGCCAGCAGCGTATTGGACAGGGGGACTGAGCAGTTCTTC. It is translated as CASSVLDRGTEQFF.

This chain joins TRBV28 and TRBJ2-3, with D tentatively TRBD2 (6 bases). The CDR3 runs 14 residues. V was trimmed by 10 bases and J by 2 bases, leaving 16 bases between them. Germline V CDR1 and CDR2: MDHEN, SYDVKM. The CDR3 bases are TGTGCCAACCGAACGGGAGATTTCACAGATACGCAGTATTTT. Translated: CANRTGDFTDTQYF.

With respect to this clonotype: The germline gene is not matched at one end of the junction; a read error may be the cause. The chain recombines TRBV6-2 or TRBV6-3 with TRBJ2-1; 7 nucleotides agree with TRBD2. Germline V gene data show CDR1 as MNHEY and CDR2 as SVGEGT. The CDR3 length is 15 residues. CDR3 sequence (DNA): TGTGCCAGCAGCCCCGGACTAGTGGATGTAAATGAGCACTTCTTC. It translates to CASSPGLVDVNEHFF.

The chain carries TRBV7-8 and TRBJ2-3; 10 bases are a match to TRBD2. Germline lookup yields CDR1 SGHVS and CDR2 FQNEAQ. CDR3 length equals 18 residues. V shed 5 bases and J 5 bases; nucleotides not matched to a gene: 16. CDR3 sequence: CASSHGQGGTSEGDTQYF. The CDR3 DNA is TGTGCCAGCAGCCACGGACAGGGTGGGACTAGCGAGGGAGATACGCAGTATTTT.

This clonotype turned up a few times. Since a much larger clone is just one base distant, this may be a read error. This chain uses TRBV20-1 with TRBJ1-1, with D perhaps matching TRBD1 (5 bases). There are 13 residues in the CDR3. CDR1 and CDR2 (germline): DFQATT, SNEGSKA (reference sequence). Here the CDR3 DNA reads TGCGGTGCTAGAGGACACGTGAACACTGAAGCTTTCTTT. As protein: CGARGHVNTEAFF.

The rearrangement uses TRBV12-3 or TRBV12-4 and TRBJ2-7, with TRBD2 identical over 11 bases. Trimming removed 9 bases from V and 3 bases from J; junction bases left unmatched: 1. The CDR3 is 12 residues long. The CDR3 region is CASSGRVYEQYF. The CDR3 nucleotides are TGTGCCAGTAGCGGGAGGGTCTACGAGCAGTACTTC.

The J gene is TRBJ1-1, the V gene TRBV12-3 or TRBV12-4; D is undetermined. This CDR3 is 12 amino acids long. V was trimmed by 9 bases and J by 10 bases, leaving 18 bases between them. CDR3 in amino acids: CARRRAKAIAFF. In DNA form, the CDR3 reads TGTGCCAGGAGAAGGGCTAAGGCAATAGCTTTCTTT.

This sequence joins TRBV6-4 and TRBJ2-2; no clear D gene. The length of the CDR3 is 11 residues. Trimming stripped 7 bases from V and 8 bases from J, with 8 bases between. Germline loops: CDR1 MRHNA, CDR2 SNTAGT. CDR3 region: CASNVTGELFF. CDR3 coding DNA: TGTGCCAGCAACGTGACAGGGGAGCTGTTTTTT.

On this clonotype itself: This is likely a read error, given that the CDR3 carries no conserved phenylalanine or tryptophan at its end. The chain links TRBV6-1 to TRBJ2-7; 10 bases line up with TRBD2. V trimming: 2 bases; J trimming: 3 bases; junction bases outside the gene matches: 7. This CDR3 has 16 residues. CDR1 is MNHNS, CDR2 SASEGT, per germline. CDR3 amino acids: CASSEHTSGTSYEQYI. The CDR3 bases are TGTGCCAGCAGTGAACATACTAGCGGGACCAGCTACGAGCAGTACATC.

Concerning this clonotype: This may be a read error, as it is one base from a much larger clone. The gene calls are TRBV12-3 or TRBV12-4 and TRBJ1-2; 8 bases align to TRBD1. Trimming at V came to 8 bases and at J to 5 bases, leaving 7 bases not matched to a gene. The CDR3 is 13 residues long. The CDR3 here is CASGLGQEYGYTF. The CDR3, as DNA: TGTGCCAGCGGCCTGGGACAGGAGTATGGCTACACCTTC.

A remark on this clonotype: The junction does not match germline at one end; this may be a read error. The chain uses TRBV6-1 and TRBJ2-7; the D is unclear. This CDR3 region has 13 residues. Germline-derived CDR1 and CDR2 are MNHNS and SASEGT. CDR3 in amino acids: CASSDQAYYEHYF. In DNA form, the CDR3 reads TGTGCCAGCAGTGACCAAGCCTACTACGAGCACTACTTC.

The chain has TRBV11-2 and TRBJ2-1; TRBD2 is a possible D gene (6 bases). V was trimmed by 0 bases and J by 15 bases, leaving 15 bases between them. CDR1 SGHAT and CDR2 FQNNGV come from the germline V gene. The CDR3 sequence is 13 residues long. DNA for the CDR3: TGTGCCAGCAGCTTAGAGGCGGGAACTGGGCGGTTCTTC. Translating it yields CASSLEAGTGRFF.

The chain has TRBV20-1 and TRBJ2-5; 8 bases line up with TRBD2. This CDR3 has 15 residues. The ends lost 2 bases at V and 4 bases at J; junction bases unmatched: 9. Germline CDR1 is DFQATT and CDR2 is SNEGSKA (reference sequence). The DNA of the CDR3 is TGCAGTGCTAGATCCATGACTAGCGAGTCAGAGACCCAGTACTTC. Protein: CSARSMTSESETQYF.

This rearrangement joins TRBV7-9 to TRBJ2-2; D gene unclear. The germline gives CDR1 SEHNR, CDR2 FQNEAQ (reference sequence). The CDR3 is made up of 14 amino acids. V was trimmed by 8 bases and J by 0 bases, leaving 10 bases between them. The CDR3 DNA sequence: TGTGCCAGCTGCAAGAATACGAACACCGGGGAGCTGTTTTTT. It encodes CASCKNTNTGELFF.

The gene calls are TRBV11-2 and TRBJ1-2; no definite D call. Per germline, CDR1 SGHAT and CDR2 FQNNGV. The CDR3 spans 15 residues. With 9 bases removed from V and 2 bases from J, the gap between germline ends came to 19 bases. The CDR3 region has the DNA TGTGCCAGTAGTTTAGAGGGAATTGGGAACTATGGCTACACCTTC. The encoded protein is CASSLEGIGNYGYTF.

Comment on this clonotype: Sequence at one end of the junction differs from germline and may be a read error. The chain couples TRBV20-1 to TRBJ2-7; 8 bases are shared with TRBD1. Germline CDR1 is DFQATT and CDR2 is SNEGSKA (reference sequence). CDR3 length: 14 amino acids. The CDR3 region has the DNA TGCACTGCTCCCCAGGGGGCGGGTTCGGACAAGCAGTACTTC. The encoded protein is CTAPQGAGSDKQYF.

As to this clonotype: Since no conserved phenylalanine or tryptophan closes the CDR3, a read error is the likely cause. The CDR3 spells CSVEEVAGGSPRNEQFL. CDR3 sequence (DNA): TGCAGCGTTGAGGAAGTCGCGGGAGGGTCTCCTAGGAATGAGCAGTTCCTC. The chain has TRBV29-1 and TRBJ2-1, with 9 bases identical to TRBD2. Germline V gene sequence: CDR1 SQVTM, CDR2 ANQGSEA. The CDR3 consists of 17 residues. V trimming: 3 bases; J trimming: 7 bases; junction bases outside the gene matches: 16.

The chain carries TRBV24-1 and TRBJ2-5; a possible D gene is TRBD2 (6 bases). The germline CDR1 and CDR2 sequences are KGHDR and SFDVKD. V was trimmed by 7 bases and J by 4 bases, leaving 15 bases between them. The CDR3 sequence is 14 residues long. The CDR3 here is CATSLAVGGETQYF. CDR3 coding DNA: TGTGCCACCAGCCTGGCCGTCGGGGGAGAGACCCAGTACTTC.

Ten or more counts support this clonotype. This chain connects TRBV6-4 to TRBJ2-1, with 9 bases fitting TRBD1. V lost 0 bases and J lost 6; bases outside the gene matches: 3. The CDR3 sequence is 15 residues long. The germline gives CDR1 MRHNA, CDR2 SNTAGT. The CDR3 DNA follows: TGTGCCAGCAGTGACTCAAGACAGGGGGTCAATGAGCAGTTCTTC. Residues: CASSDSRQGVNEQFF.